The 25 T cell receptor beta chains presented below share a single source sample, sequenced in a study of patients and donors after allogeneic stem cell transplantation. TCRdb processed the RT-PCR reads anew with MiXCR; each CDR3 protein has one entry. This table has approximately 220,000 distinct CDR3 sequences, around two fifths appearing once. The sample taken for sequencing was blood, either unsorted or a sorted T cell fraction (not recorded which). All receptors come from a human donor who was either an allogeneic HSCT recipient or a stem cell or donor lymphocyte infusion donor (not recorded which). It is not recorded whose cells these are; they may come from a transplant donor.

V usage is TRBV5-6 and J usage is TRBJ2-1, with D hard to call. The V gene's germline CDR1 is SGHDT and CDR2 YYEEEE. The CDR3 has 13 amino acids. Trimming pared 4 bases from V and 7 bases from J, leaving 12 bases between. The CDR3 DNA reads as TGTGCCAGCAGCCCCAAGGACGGGAATGAGCAGTTCTTC. Translating gives CASSPKDGNEQFF.

This clonotype was observed a few times. This chain uses TRBV3-1 with TRBJ1-5, with a possible D match to TRBD1 (5 bases). Trimming stripped 3 bases from V and 4 bases from J, with 7 bases between. This CDR3 spans 13 amino acids. CDR1 and CDR2 (germline): LGHDT, YNNKEL (reference sequence). The CDR3 DNA is TGTGCCAGCAGCCAGTCAGGGAATCAGCCCCAGCATTTT. Residues: CASSQSGNQPQHF.

This clonotype occurred a few times. J is TRBJ1-3 and V is TRBV29-1; the match to TRBD1 covers 10 bases. Trimming at V came to 6 bases and at J to 4 bases, leaving 3 bases not matched to a gene. The CDR3 contains 13 residues. The germline V gene encodes CDR1 SQVTM and CDR2 ANQGSEA. The CDR3 DNA sequence: TGCAGCGTGGGGACAGGGGACGGAAACACCATATATTTT. Amino acid sequence: CSVGTGDGNTIYF.

This sequence joins TRBV10-3 and TRBJ1-5, with D uncertain. V lost 2 bases to trimming and J lost 3 bases, with 8 bases between them. Germline V gene lookup returns CDR1 ENHRY and CDR2 SYGVKD. This CDR3 contains 14 residues. The CDR3, as DNA: TGTGCCATCAGTGAGAGCAGCCTCAATCAGCCCCAGCATTTT. Its translation: CAISESSLNQPQHF.

Concerning this clonotype: One junction end disagrees with the germline gene, perhaps due to a read error. This chain uses TRBV27 with TRBJ2-2; 9 bases fit TRBD1. The CDR3 has 16 amino acids. Germline loops: CDR1 MNHEY, CDR2 SMNVEV (reference sequence). CDR3 loop: CASSPRDRVNTGELSF. Written as DNA, the CDR3 is TGTGCCAGCAGCCCCCGGGACAGGGTGAACACCGGGGAGCTGTCTTTT.

The chain recombines TRBV18 with TRBJ1-4, with 8 bases lining up with TRBD1. This CDR3 spans 14 amino acids. The V gene's germline CDR1 is KGHSH and CDR2 LQKENI. J gave up 7 bases and V 4 bases, and 5 bases lay outside the gene matches. CDR3 coding DNA: TGTGCCAGCTCACTGGACAGGGTTGGTGAAAAACTGTTTTTT. This gives the protein CASSLDRVGEKLFF.

This clonotype turned up a few times. This chain connects TRBV30 to TRBJ2-1, with 14 bases identical to TRBD2. Germline trimming cut 3 bases from V and 2 bases from J; bases unmatched to any gene: 9. This CDR3 is 18 amino acids long. Germline CDR1 is GTSNPN and CDR2 is SVGIG (reference sequence). Here the CDR3 reads CAWSGETSGGATYNEQFF. Here the CDR3 DNA reads TGTGCCTGGAGCGGCGAGACTAGCGGGGGGGCCACCTACAATGAGCAGTTCTTC. Full variable domain (outside the CDR3, taken from reference TRBV30 and TRBJ2-1): SQTIHQWPATLVQPVGSPLSLECTVEGTSNPNLYWYRQAAGRGLQLLFYSVGIGQISSEVPQNLSASRPQDRQFILSSKKLLLSDSGFYLCAWSGETSGGATYNEQFFGPGTRLTVL.

Turning to this clonotype: Because it lacks the conserved phenylalanine or tryptophan at the end, this CDR3 is likely a read error. It is unclear where the CDR3 begins or ends on the DNA, so no DNA is shown, and the CDR3 is as TCRdb lists it. The chain joins TRBV12-3 or TRBV12-4 to TRBJ2-7; the DNA was not used to check the table's D call, TRBD1. The CDR3 length equals 12 residues, ends included. CDR3 residues: CASSAGTGRPWI.

The V call is TRBV10-3, the J call TRBJ1-2; D is unclear. V lost 6 bases to trimming and J lost 4 bases, with 18 bases between them. The germline gives CDR1 ENHRY, CDR2 SYGVKD. The CDR3 is 15 residues long. The CDR3 coding sequence is TGTGCCATCAGCAAGGACGAGTTCGGGAGCTATGGCTACACCTTC. This encodes CAISKDEFGSYGYTF.

The chain joins TRBV5-1 to TRBJ2-5, with D perhaps being TRBD1 or TRBD2 (5 bases each). Looked up from germline, CDR1 is SGHRS and CDR2 is YFSETQ. This CDR3 region has 14 residues. Trimming shortened V by 2 bases and J by 5 bases, and 13 bases separated the two germline ends. The CDR3 protein is CASSFEFEGETQYF. Here the CDR3 DNA reads TGCGCCAGCAGCTTTGAATTCGAGGGGGAGACCCAGTACTTC.

For the CDR3, the DNA is TGCGCCAGCAGCTTCTCATCTGCCGGGGCGAACACTGAAGCTTTCTTT. It is translated as CASSFSSAGANTEAFF. This chain joins TRBV5-1 and TRBJ1-1; weak D call: TRBD1 (5 bases). V gave up 2 bases and J gave up 1 base, with 15 bases separating them. Germline CDR1 SGHRS, CDR2 YFSETQ. The CDR3 has 16 residues.

This clonotype came up a few times. The CDR3 protein is CASSSLGGSGELFF. CDR3 DNA: TGTGCCAGCAGTTCCCTTGGCGGCTCCGGGGAGCTGTTTTTT. The chain has TRBV12-3 or TRBV12-4 and TRBJ2-2; D gene unclear. V lost 4 bases, J lost 6 bases, and 12 bases lay in between. CDR3 length: 14 amino acids.

This chain uses TRBV12-3 or TRBV12-4 with TRBJ2-3; 9 bases match TRBD2. J gave up 2 bases and V 5 bases, and 8 bases lay outside the gene matches. There are 16 residues in the CDR3. DNA of the CDR3: TGTGCCAGCAGTCCCTCAAGGACTAGCGTCACAGATACGCAGTATTTT. Protein product: CASSPSRTSVTDTQYF.

The chain uses TRBV14 and TRBJ2-7; D gene uncertain. This CDR3 is 13 amino acids long. Trimming left V 0 bases short and J 6 bases short, with 9 bases between. CDR1 is SGHDN, CDR2 FVKESK, per germline. The CDR3 loop reads CASSQDLVGEQYF. The CDR3 nucleotides are TGTGCCAGCAGCCAAGATCTAGTAGGCGAGCAGTACTTC.

This chain connects TRBV24-1 to TRBJ2-1; D is unresolved. The V gene lost 1 base and the J gene lost 8 bases, with 5 bases spanning the gap. Germline-derived CDR1 and CDR2 are KGHDR and SFDVKD. The CDR3 runs 12 residues. DNA for the CDR3: TGTGCCACCAGTGATTTATTGGATGAGCAGTTCTTC. It yields the protein CATSDLLDEQFF.

This clonotype has just a few counts. The chain recombines TRBV6-1 with TRBJ1-1; D remains ambiguous. The CDR3 is 11 residues long. With 3 bases removed from V and 11 bases from J, the gap between germline ends came to 10 bases. Germline CDR1 MNHNS, CDR2 SASEGT. CDR3 protein: CASSDRRAAFF. CDR3 DNA sequence: TGTGCCAGCAGTGATAGGAGGGCGGCTTTCTTT.

This clonotype was observed at least ten times. The V and J genes are TRBV7-9 and TRBJ2-7; 15 bases are shared with TRBD2. Germline CDR1 reads SEHNR; CDR2 reads FQNEAQ (reference sequence). Losses at the gene ends were 5 bases for V and 3 bases for J; bases not matched to a gene: 2. The CDR3 is made up of 15 amino acids. The CDR3 sequence is CASSPGLAGGYEQYF. The CDR3 DNA is TGTGCCAGCAGCCCGGGACTAGCGGGGGGCTACGAGCAGTACTTC.

This clonotype was seen only a few times. The chain carries TRBV20-1 and TRBJ1-5; D not certain. CDR3 size: 11 residues. From germline, CDR1 is DFQATT and CDR2 SNEGSKA (reference sequence). The V and J ends lost 4 bases and 11 bases respectively, with 12 bases between them. The CDR3 is CSATTPDAQHF. CDR3 DNA sequence: TGCAGTGCTACGACCCCTGACGCCCAGCATTTT.

This rearrangement joins TRBV5-1 to TRBJ2-5, with TRBD1 identical over 10 bases. V was clipped by 7 bases and J by 2 bases; unmatched bases: 2. In germline, CDR1 is SGHRS, CDR2 YFSETQ. The CDR3 spans 13 residues. Written as DNA, the CDR3 is TGCGCCAGCTCGGACAGGGGGCAAGAGACCCAGTACTTC. This codes for CASSDRGQETQYF.

This clonotype was seen at least ten times. The chain recombines TRBV5-1 with TRBJ2-3; TRBD1 is a possible D gene (5 bases). Trimming stripped 2 bases from V and 6 bases from J, with 16 bases between. The CDR3 consists of 15 residues. Germline V gene data show CDR1 as SGHRS and CDR2 as YFSETQ. The CDR3 spells CASSLTGSLRDTQYF. For the CDR3, the DNA is TGCGCCAGCAGCTTAACAGGCTCCCTAAGGGATACGCAGTATTTT.

V and J are TRBV25-1 and TRBJ1-1; D remains unclear. The V gene lost 3 bases and the J gene lost 0 bases, with 8 bases spanning the gap. The V gene's germline CDR1 is MGHDK and CDR2 SYGVNS. The CDR3 is 14 amino acids. CDR3 coding DNA: TGTGCCAGCAGTGAGGGGAACTTGAACACTGAAGCTTTCTTT. Its translation is CASSEGNLNTEAFF.

CDR3 sequence: CASSFRLPAGELFF. The CDR3 nucleotides read TGTGCCAGCAGTTTTAGGTTGCCCGCCGGGGAGCTGTTTTTT. This chain uses TRBV12-3 or TRBV12-4 with TRBJ2-2; D is unresolved. This CDR3 contains 14 residues. Trimming took 3 bases from V and 6 from J, leaving 11 bases between them.

The chain combines TRBV5-1 with TRBJ1-2; no reliable D call. Germline CDR1 SGHRS, CDR2 YFSETQ. The CDR3 length is 14 residues. Deletions cut 4 bases from V and 3 bases from J, with 13 bases between. CDR3 region: CASSETTGDYGYTF. In DNA form, the CDR3 reads TGCGCCAGCAGCGAAACGACCGGGGACTATGGCTACACCTTC.

This clonotype was counted between two and nine times. The DNA of the CDR3 is TGCAGTGCTCGCGGGGGACAGGGGTGGCCACCCCTCCACTTT. Protein product: CSARGGQGWPPLHF. J is TRBJ1-6 and V is TRBV20-1, with 10 bases lining up with TRBD1. Germline trimming cut 5 bases from V and 11 bases from J; bases unmatched to any gene: 9. CDR1 is DFQATT, CDR2 SNEGSKA, per germline (reference sequence). The CDR3 sequence is 14 residues long.

A single count supports this clonotype. This chain connects TRBV20-1 to TRBJ2-7; 7 nucleotides match TRBD2. J lost 5 bases, V lost 6 bases, and 7 bases had no gene match. The CDR3 spans 12 residues. Germline CDR1 is DFQATT and CDR2 is SNEGSKA (reference sequence). CDR3 region: CSAPTSSDEQYF. The CDR3 nucleotides are TGCAGTGCCCCGACTAGCTCGGACGAGCAGTACTTC.